This record concerns one T cell receptor beta chain sequence. The data were obtained in a study of blood T cell repertoires in COVID-19. The overall study: From the United States, Italy and Spain came samples of acute and convalescent COVID-19. Nucleic acid was either cDNA or gDNA, and it came from T cells, B-cell-depleted T cells, or PBMCs.

CDR1 and CDR2 (germline): SEHNR, FQNEAQ (reference sequence). V was cut by 5 bases and J by 9 bases, with 13 bases left in between. CDR3 size: 13 residues. As processed by the authors: Estimates of nucleated cell counts were drawn from the amplification of reference gene primers. Libraries were prepared by immunoSEQ multiplex PCR; TCRdb keeps only in-frame clonotypes and omits some of them. Clonal size and the V and J genes are those of that table, whereas D and trimming came from the DNA. The sample includes 200,000 to 300,000 clones, roughly 81% of them seen just once. This TCR was sampled from a man aged 50-59 years with acute or convalescent COVID-19. The chain joins TRBV7-9 to TRBJ2-2; D unclear. The sequenced sample was peripheral blood. The CDR3 protein is CASSANTIWELFF. The CDR3 bases are TGTGCCAGCAGCGCAAACACAATCTGGGAGCTGTTTTTT.